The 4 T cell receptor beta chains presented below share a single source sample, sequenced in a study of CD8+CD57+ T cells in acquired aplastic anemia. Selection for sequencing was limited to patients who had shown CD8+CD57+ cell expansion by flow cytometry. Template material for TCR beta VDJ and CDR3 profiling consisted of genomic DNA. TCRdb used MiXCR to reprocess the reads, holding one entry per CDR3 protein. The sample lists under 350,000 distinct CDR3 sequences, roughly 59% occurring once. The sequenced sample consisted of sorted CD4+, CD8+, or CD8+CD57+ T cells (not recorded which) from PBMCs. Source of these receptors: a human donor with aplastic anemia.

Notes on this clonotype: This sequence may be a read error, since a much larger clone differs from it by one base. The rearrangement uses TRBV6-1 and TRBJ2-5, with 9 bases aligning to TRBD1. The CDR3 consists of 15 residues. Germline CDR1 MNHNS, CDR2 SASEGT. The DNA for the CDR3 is TGTGTCAGCAGTGAGGGACAGGGTCGGCAAGAGACCCAGTACTTC. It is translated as CVSSEGQGRQETQYF.

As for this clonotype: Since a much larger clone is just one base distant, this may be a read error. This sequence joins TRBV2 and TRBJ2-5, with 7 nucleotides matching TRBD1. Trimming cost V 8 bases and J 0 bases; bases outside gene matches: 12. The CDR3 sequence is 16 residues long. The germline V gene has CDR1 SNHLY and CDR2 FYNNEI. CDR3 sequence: CASLSGTAPYQETQYF. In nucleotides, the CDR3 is TGTGCCAGCTTGTCTGGGACAGCGCCTTACCAAGAGACCCAGTACTTC.

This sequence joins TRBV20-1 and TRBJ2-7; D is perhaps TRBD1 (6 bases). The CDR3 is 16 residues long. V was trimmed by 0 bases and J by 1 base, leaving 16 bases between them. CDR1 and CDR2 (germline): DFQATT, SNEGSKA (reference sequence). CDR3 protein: CSARDGGQRWSYEQYF. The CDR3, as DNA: TGCAGTGCTAGAGACGGAGGACAGCGATGGTCCTACGAGCAGTACTTC.

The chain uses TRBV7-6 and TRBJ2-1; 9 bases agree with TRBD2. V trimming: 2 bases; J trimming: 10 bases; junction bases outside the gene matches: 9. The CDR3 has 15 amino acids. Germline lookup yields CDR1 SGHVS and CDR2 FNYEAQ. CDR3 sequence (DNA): TGTGCCAGCAGCTTATTGATAGCGGGAGTGGAAGAGCAGTTCTTC. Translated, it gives CASSLLIAGVEEQFF.